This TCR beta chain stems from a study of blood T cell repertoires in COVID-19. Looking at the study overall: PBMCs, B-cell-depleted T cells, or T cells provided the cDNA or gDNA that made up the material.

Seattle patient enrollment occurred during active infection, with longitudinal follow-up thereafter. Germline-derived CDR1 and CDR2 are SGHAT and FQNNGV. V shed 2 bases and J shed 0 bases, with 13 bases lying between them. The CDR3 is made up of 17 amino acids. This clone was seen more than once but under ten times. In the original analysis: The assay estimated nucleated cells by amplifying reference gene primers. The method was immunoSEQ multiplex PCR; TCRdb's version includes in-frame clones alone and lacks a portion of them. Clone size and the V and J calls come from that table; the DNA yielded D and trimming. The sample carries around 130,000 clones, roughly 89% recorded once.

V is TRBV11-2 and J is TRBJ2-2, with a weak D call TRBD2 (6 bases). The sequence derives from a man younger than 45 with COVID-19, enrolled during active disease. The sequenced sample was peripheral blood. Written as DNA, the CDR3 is TGTGCCAGCAGCTTATTCTTAGCGGAGGCGAACACCGGGGAGCTGTTTTTT. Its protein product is CASSLFLAEANTGELFF.